This TCR beta chain came from a study of blood T cell repertoires in COVID-19. The overall study: Some COVID-19 samples were acute and others convalescent; all came from the United States, Italy and Spain. T cells, B-cell-depleted T cells, or PBMCs provided the cDNA or gDNA that served as material.

Per the authors' pipeline: Nucleated cell counts were estimated from reference gene primer amplification. Using immunoSEQ multiplex PCR, the repertoire was profiled, and TCRdb retains in-frame clones only, with some absent. That table gives V, J and clone size, and the DNA gave D and trimming. Seen here are around 130,000 clones, roughly 90% observed once, and the top ten hold about 2.1%. The germline V gene encodes CDR1 LGHDT and CDR2 YNNKEL (reference sequence). This CDR3 is 16 amino acids long. Trimming cost V 4 bases and J 4 bases; bases outside gene matches: 12. This clonotype originated in a man in his 70s with active COVID-19. The material sequenced was peripheral blood. The chain joins TRBV3-1 (or the pseudogene TRBV3-2) to TRBJ2-5; the match to TRBD2 covers 7 bases. CDR3 in DNA: TGTGCCAGCAGCCGACGACGGGGGGTACGATCAGAGACCCAGTACTTC. This codes for CASSRRRGVRSETQYF.